The source of this TCR beta chain is a study of metastatic and nonmetastatic thyroid tumors. Across the study: For malignant and benign thyroid patients, tumor or nodule tissue and blood were the sources whose repertoires were compared.

Per the authors' pipeline: A distant-metastasis classifier for papillary thyroid cancer was built using CDR3 differences across clinicopathological groups. TCRdb reanalyzed the PCR reads via MiXCR. In this record, the V and J calls reflect TCRdb's handling and not the investigators' own analysis. In the table there are tens of thousands of clones, 15% to 20% of which are singletons. Study results and limitations: Benign nodules reportedly had significantly lower TCR beta diversity than malignant thyroid tumors in blood and tumor.

This clone was counted at least ten times. Its specificity is unknown. V lost 6 bases to trimming and J lost 7 bases; unmatched junction nucleotides: 5. The CDR3 spans 14 residues. Thyroid surgery was preceded by no treatment in any patient. The receptor comes from a male donor with papillary thyroid cancer or a benign thyroid nodule (not recorded which). Some clones in this sample may be carry-over from other donors' samples. The sample was blood. The chain carries TRBV12-3 or TRBV12-4 and TRBJ1-4, with 10 positions matching TRBD1. The CDR3 spells CASREGQGSEKLFF. The DNA of the CDR3 is TGTGCCAGCAGGGAGGGACAGGGGAGTGAAAAACTGTTTTTT.